These T cell receptor beta chains were read from a single sample in a study of T cell changes during pregnancy in multiple sclerosis. Sequenced by immunoSEQ multiplex PCR; TCRdb stores in-frame clones only, minus some. This table holds about 31,000 clones, roughly 88% found once. This material consisted of CD4+ T cells from peripheral blood mononuclear cells, taken in the first trimester of pregnancy. Receptors were obtained from a female donor in good health, enrolled as a control in a pregnancy study. Each CDR3 is given with its conserved first and last residue. A D gene is named only where the DNA matches it firmly. Only part of the rows carry a size: once, few, many, or a class if the clone is expanded.

CDR3	DNA	length	V	J	D	size
CAWNTGDGNEKLFF	TGTGCCTGGAATACAGGGGATGGAAATGAAAAACTGTTTTTT	14	TRBV30	TRBJ1-4	TRBD1	.
CASSMRQGAGEQFF	TGTGCCAGTAGTATGAGGCAGGGGGCGGGTGAGCAGTTCTTC	14	TRBV19	TRBJ2-1	TRBD1	.
CAWRGGQNSYEQYF	TGTGCCTGGAGGGGCGGACAGAACTCCTACGAGCAGTACTTC	14	TRBV30	TRBJ2-7	.	.
CARSYTGSSYNEQFF	TGTGCCAGAAGCTATACAGGATCCTCCTACAATGAGCAGTTCTTC	15	TRBV5-3	TRBJ2-1	.	.
CSPRVNTEAFF	TGCAGTCCGAGGGTGAACACTGAAGCTTTCTTT	11	TRBV20-1	TRBJ1-1	.	once
CASSLNQVSGANVLTF	TGTGCCAGCAGCTTAAACCAGGTCTCTGGGGCCAACGTCCTGACTTTC	16	TRBV7-3	TRBJ2-6	.	.
CASSMGSLYGYTF	TGTGCCAGCAGTATGGGCAGTTTGTATGGCTACACCTTC	13	TRBV9	TRBJ1-2	.	.
CAISLRGQGEKLFF	TGTGCCATCAGCCTCAGGGGCCAGGGTGAAAAACTGTTTTTT	14	TRBV10-3	TRBJ1-4	.	.
CASSHGQGHLWYF	TGTGCCAGCAGTCACGGACAGGGCCACCTTTGGTACTTC	13	TRBV6-5	TRBJ2-5	TRBD1	.
CASSIGGGGSGSYEQYF	TGTGCCAGTAGTATAGGAGGGGGGGGCTCGGGTTCCTACGAGCAGTACTTC	17	TRBV19	TRBJ2-7	.	.
CASSQDVASGGTDTQYF	TGCGCCAGCAGCCAAGATGTGGCTAGCGGGGGCACAGATACGCAGTATTTT	17	TRBV4-3	TRBJ2-3	TRBD2	.
CASSLSQGADGELFF	TGTGCCAGCAGCTTAAGTCAGGGGGCGGACGGGGAGCTGTTTTTT	15	TRBV7-6	TRBJ2-2	TRBD1	once
CASSIGGIGYTF	TGTGCCAGTAGTATCGGGGGGATCGGCTACACCTTC	12	TRBV19	TRBJ1-2	.	.
CASSLEYRGLGYEQYF	TGCGCCAGCAGCTTGGAGTACAGGGGGTTGGGGTACGAGCAGTACTTC	16	TRBV5-1	TRBJ2-7	TRBD1	.
CASSETGGYRFDEQFF	TGTGCCAGCAGTGAGACAGGGGGCTATCGGTTCGATGAGCAGTTCTTC	16	TRBV2	TRBJ2-1	TRBD1	.
CASSPPYGGPNYGYTF	TGTGCCAGCAGTCCCCCGTACGGGGGGCCTAACTATGGCTACACCTTC	16	TRBV11-3	TRBJ1-2	.	once
CATTGQGVVAGELFF	TGTGCCACGACCGGACAGGGGGTCGTTGCCGGGGAGCTGTTTTTT	15	TRBV6-6	TRBJ2-2	TRBD1	.
CASSDCPGTGYYSNQPQHF	TGTGCCAGCAGTGACTGTCCCGGGACAGGGTACTATAGCAATCAGCCCCAGCATTTT	19	TRBV6-4	TRBJ1-5	TRBD1	.
CAGPKGRERTNEKLFF	TGCGCCGGCCCCAAAGGGAGGGAAAGGACTAATGAAAAACTGTTTTTT	16	TRBV23-1	TRBJ1-4	.	.
CAISFVGTSGGASYEQYF	TGTGCCATCAGTTTTGTGGGGACTAGCGGGGGGGCCTCCTACGAGCAGTACTTC	18	TRBV10-3	TRBJ2-7	TRBD2	.
CASSWTSGPNVNNEQFF	TGTGCCAGCAGCTGGACTAGCGGCCCGAATGTTAACAATGAGCAGTTCTTC	17	TRBV7-6	TRBJ2-1	TRBD2	.
CASSPGDF	TGTGCCAGCAGCCCTGGAGACTTC	8	TRBV7-8	TRBJ2-7	.	.
CASSWGGGKDEQYF	TGTGCCAGCAGCTGGGGGGGCGGTAAAGACGAGCAGTACTTC	14	TRBV7-2	TRBJ2-7	.	.
CASSSTLQTEAFF	TGTGCCAGCAGCTCCACGCTTCAGACTGAAGCTTTCTTT	13	TRBV7-3	TRBJ1-1	.	.
CASSLTGANTEAFF	TGTGCCAGCAGCTTGACAGGGGCGAACACTGAAGCTTTCTTT	14	TRBV7-3	TRBJ1-1	TRBD1	.
CASSGRQGVGYTF	TGTGCCAGCAGCGGCAGACAGGGGGTAGGCTACACCTTC	13	TRBV5-6	TRBJ1-2	TRBD1	.
CASSESGDPGELFF	TGTGCCAGCAGCGAGTCAGGGGATCCCGGGGAGCTGTTTTTT	14	TRBV11-3	TRBJ2-2	.	.
CASSWGGQGNEQYF	TGCGCCAGCAGCTGGGGGGGACAGGGGAACGAGCAGTACTTC	14	TRBV5-1	TRBJ2-7	TRBD1	.
CASSVGGQGSYEQYF	TGTGCCAGCAGCGTAGGGGGACAGGGGTCCTACGAGCAGTACTTC	15	TRBV9	TRBJ2-7	TRBD1	.
CASSPNADSTGELFF	TGTGCCAGCTCACCGAATGCAGATTCCACCGGGGAGCTGTTTTTT	15	TRBV18	TRBJ2-2	.	.
CASSFSGDATHNEQFF	TGTGCCAGCAGCTTCAGCGGGGACGCGACTCACAATGAGCAGTTCTTC	16	TRBV7-3	TRBJ2-1	TRBD2	.
CASSHSSSGGYNEQFF	TGTGCCAGCAGCCATTCGTCTAGCGGGGGCTACAATGAGCAGTTCTTC	16	TRBV4-2	TRBJ2-1	TRBD2	few
CASTVPQGMTRGTEAFF	TGTGCCAGTACGGTTCCTCAGGGAATGACAAGGGGTACTGAAGCTTTCTTT	17	TRBV19	TRBJ1-1	.	.
CASSLWWGGSGYTF	TGTGCCAGCAGCCTTTGGTGGGGAGGGTCTGGCTACACCTTC	14	TRBV5-6	TRBJ1-2	.	few
CASSIIAAGLGNTEAFF	TGTGCCAGTAGTATTATCGCCGCGGGGTTGGGGAACACTGAAGCTTTCTTT	17	TRBV19	TRBJ1-1	.	.
CASSPPGNYGYTF	TGTGCCAGCTCACCACCCGGGAACTATGGCTACACCTTC	13	TRBV18	TRBJ1-2	.	.
CASSLLTGIGADTQYF	TGTGCCAGCAGCCTATTAACAGGGATTGGCGCAGATACGCAGTATTTT	16	TRBV5-5	TRBJ2-3	.	.
CASSLGSGGYTEAFF	TGTGCCAGCAGCTTAGGGTCAGGGGGCTACACTGAAGCTTTCTTT	15	TRBV11-2	TRBJ1-1	TRBD1	few
CASSFGRGSTDTQYF	TGCGCCAGCAGCTTCGGCAGGGGGAGCACAGATACGCAGTATTTT	15	TRBV5-1	TRBJ2-3	TRBD1	.
CASSVHLANEQFF	TGTGCCAGCAGCGTTCATTTAGCCAATGAGCAGTTCTTC	13	TRBV9	TRBJ2-1	.	.
CASSPSGGANTGELFF	TGTGCCAGCTCACCGAGCGGGGGGGCGAACACCGGGGAGCTGTTTTTT	16	TRBV18	TRBJ2-2	TRBD2	once
CASSILTGMVEGTEAFF	TGTGCCAGTAGTATCCTGACAGGGATGGTAGAGGGCACTGAAGCTTTCTTT	17	TRBV19	TRBJ1-1	TRBD1	.
CASSLNAREQYF	TGTGCCAGCAGCTTAAACGCCAGGGAGCAGTACTTC	12	TRBV7-3	TRBJ2-7	.	few
CAWRPQGSGYTF	TGTGCCTGGAGGCCACAGGGGTCTGGCTACACCTTC	12	TRBV30	TRBJ1-2	TRBD1	.
CASSPPGVRNEQFF	TGTGCCAGCAGCCCGCCGGGGGTGAGGAATGAGCAGTTCTTC	14	TRBV7-6	TRBJ2-1	.	.
CATTEAGGLMERDTQYF	TGTGCCACCACGGAAGCGGGGGGGCTTATGGAACGAGATACGCAGTATTTT	17	TRBV6-1	TRBJ2-3	TRBD2	.
CASSEWGGHGGEQYF	TGTGCCAGCAGTGAATGGGGGGGGCACGGTGGCGAGCAGTACTTC	15	TRBV2	TRBJ2-7	.	.